Listed below are T cell receptor beta chains from one sample, sequenced in a study of siplizumab effects on memory and regulatory T cells. Produced via immunoSEQ multiplex PCR; TCRdb's table is partial and in-frame only. The repertoire holds 80,000 to 130,000 clones, with 75% to 95% as singletons. The material sequenced was CD4+ T cells sorted from blood. The origin of the receptors is a human donor in good health. Some clones in this sample may be carry-over from other donors' samples. The CDR3 runs from the conserved cysteine through the conserved F or W. A D gene is named only where the DNA matches it firmly. Rows give clone size only sometimes, using once, few, many, or a class for an expanded clone.

v_gene: TRBV30
d_gene: TRBD1
j_gene: TRBJ1-2
abundance: NA
CDR3nt: TGTGCCTGGAGCGCCGGGACAGGGAACGGCTACACCTTC
CDR3aa: CAWSAGTGNGYTF

v_gene: TRBV19
d_gene: NA
j_gene: TRBJ1-1
abundance: once
CDR3nt: TGTGCCAGTAGTATCCCAGGGAGATCTCCTGAAGCTTTCTTT
CDR3aa: CASSIPGRSPEAFF

v_gene: TRBV6-6
d_gene: TRBD1
j_gene: TRBJ1-1
abundance: NA
CDR3nt: TGTGCCAGCAGTTTTCTGCAGGGGGCGAGGTTTGAAGCTTTCTTT
CDR3aa: CASSFLQGARFEAFF

v_gene: TRBV9
d_gene: NA
j_gene: TRBJ1-2
abundance: NA
CDR3nt: TGTGCCAGCAGCAAAGACAGCGGCTATGGCTACACCTTC
CDR3aa: CASSKDSGYGYTF

v_gene: TRBV13
d_gene: NA
j_gene: TRBJ1-1
abundance: few
CDR3nt: TGTGCCAGCAGCTTAGAGGGACACCGGAACACTGAAGCTTTCTTT
CDR3aa: CASSLEGHRNTEAFF

v_gene: TRBV7-8
d_gene: NA
j_gene: TRBJ2-7
abundance: NA
CDR3nt: TGTGCCAGCAGCTTTGGCAGGTATCTAACCTACGAGCAGTACTTC
CDR3aa: CASSFGRYLTYEQYF

v_gene: TRBV10-1
d_gene: NA
j_gene: TRBJ2-7
abundance: NA
CDR3nt: TGCGCCAGCAGTGAGTCTGGGATCTTCGAGCAGTACTTC
CDR3aa: CASSESGIFEQYF

v_gene: TRBV15
d_gene: NA
j_gene: TRBJ2-3
abundance: NA
CDR3nt: TGTGCCACCAGCACAGACAGAGGGACAGATACGCAGTATTTT
CDR3aa: CATSTDRGTDTQYF

v_gene: TRBV7-3
d_gene: NA
j_gene: TRBJ1-2
abundance: few
CDR3nt: TGTGCCAGCAGCCCTCGAAGGCACTCAGAGGGCTATGGCTACACCTTC
CDR3aa: CASSPRRHSEGYGYTF

v_gene: TRBV27
d_gene: NA
j_gene: TRBJ2-7
abundance: NA
CDR3nt: TGTGCCAGCAGCGTTTATCTATCCAGGGGGGGCCAGCGGGGAGGTGAGCAGTACTTC
CDR3aa: CASSVYLSRGGQRGGEQYF

v_gene: TRBV30
d_gene: NA
j_gene: TRBJ2-7
abundance: NA
CDR3nt: TGTGCCTGGAGTGGTACACAGACGCAGTACTTC
CDR3aa: CAWSGTQTQYF

v_gene: TRBV30
d_gene: NA
j_gene: TRBJ1-4
abundance: NA
CDR3nt: TGTGCCTGGAGTGGAGCAACTAATGAAAAACTGTTTTTT
CDR3aa: CAWSGATNEKLFF

v_gene: TRBV5-4
d_gene: TRBD2
j_gene: TRBJ2-5
abundance: NA
CDR3nt: TGTGCCAGCAGCGCGGGAGGCGGCGGGACCCAGTACTTC
CDR3aa: CASSAGGGGTQYF

v_gene: TRBV28
d_gene: TRBD1
j_gene: TRBJ2-5
abundance: NA
CDR3nt: TGTGCCAGCAGGGGACAGGGTAGAGGAGAGACCCAGTACTTC
CDR3aa: CASRGQGRGETQYF

v_gene: TRBV10-3
d_gene: NA
j_gene: TRBJ2-5
abundance: NA
CDR3nt: TGTGCCATCAGTGAGAAAAGGGAGGAGACCCAGTACTTC
CDR3aa: CAISEKREETQYF

v_gene: TRBV7-3
d_gene: TRBD2
j_gene: TRBJ2-5
abundance: NA
CDR3nt: TGTGCCAGCAGCTTAACGGGCGGGAGGGGAGAGACCCAGTACTTC
CDR3aa: CASSLTGGRGETQYF

v_gene: TRBV7-9
d_gene: TRBD2
j_gene: TRBJ2-7
abundance: NA
CDR3nt: TGTGCCAGCAGCTCCGGGACTATTAACTCCGACGAGCAGTACTTC
CDR3aa: CASSSGTINSDEQYF

v_gene: TRBV19
d_gene: TRBD2
j_gene: TRBJ2-1
abundance: NA
CDR3nt: TGTGCCAGTAGGGGGGGGTGGTTGAATGAGCAGTTCTTC
CDR3aa: CASRGGWLNEQFF

v_gene: TRBV10-3
d_gene: TRBD2
j_gene: TRBJ2-3
abundance: NA
CDR3nt: TGTGCCATCAGTGGCGACCTTACTAGCGGGAGAGCAGATACGCAGTATTTT
CDR3aa: CAISGDLTSGRADTQYF

v_gene: TRBV6-1
d_gene: NA
j_gene: TRBJ2-7
abundance: NA
CDR3nt: TGTGCCAGCAGTGAAGATTTGGCAGGGATCTCCTACGAGCAGTACTTC
CDR3aa: CASSEDLAGISYEQYF

v_gene: TRBV14
d_gene: NA
j_gene: TRBJ2-1
abundance: once
CDR3nt: TGTGCCAGCTCCCTAAGCTGGAGCTCCTACAATGAGCAGTTCTTC
CDR3aa: CASSLSWSSYNEQFF

v_gene: TRBV21-1
d_gene: NA
j_gene: TRBJ2-7
abundance: NA
CDR3nt: TGTGCCAGCAGCAAAAGGTTTGAAGCGCACCCGTACTACGAGCAGTACTTC
CDR3aa: CASSKRFEAHPYYEQYF

v_gene: TRBV19
d_gene: NA
j_gene: TRBJ1-5
abundance: NA
CDR3nt: TGTGCCAGTACCTTAGGGAATGGCAATCAGCCCCAGCATTTT
CDR3aa: CASTLGNGNQPQHF

v_gene: TRBV9
d_gene: NA
j_gene: TRBJ2-7
abundance: NA
CDR3nt: TGTGCCAGCAGCCCGGAAGGAGAGCCCTCCTACGAGCAGTACTTC
CDR3aa: CASSPEGEPSYEQYF

v_gene: TRBV27
d_gene: NA
j_gene: TRBJ2-4
abundance: once
CDR3nt: TGTGCCAGCAGTTTCCTAAATTCGCTAGCCAAAAACATTCAGTACTTC
CDR3aa: CASSFLNSLAKNIQYF

v_gene: TRBV7-9
d_gene: NA
j_gene: TRBJ2-5
abundance: NA
CDR3nt: TGTGCCAGCAGCACCGTAGGAGGGGGCCAAGAGACCCAGTACTTC
CDR3aa: CASSTVGGGQETQYF

v_gene: TRBV11-2
d_gene: NA
j_gene: TRBJ2-1
abundance: NA
CDR3nt: TGTGCCAGCAGCCTCCGCCTGGGTAGCAGCAATGAGCAGTTCTTC
CDR3aa: CASSLRLGSSNEQFF

v_gene: TRBV6-1
d_gene: TRBD1
j_gene: TRBJ1-2
abundance: NA
CDR3nt: TGTGCCAGCAGTGAAGCTCAGGGGGCACAGATTCACTATGGCTACACCTTC
CDR3aa: CASSEAQGAQIHYGYTF

v_gene: TRBV9
d_gene: TRBD2
j_gene: TRBJ2-3
abundance: NA
CDR3nt: TGTGCCAGCAGCGCCCGGGACTACCAAACAGATACGCAGTATTTT
CDR3aa: CASSARDYQTDTQYF

v_gene: TRBV19
d_gene: NA
j_gene: TRBJ1-4
abundance: NA
CDR3nt: TGTGCCAGTAGAGTCCTCGATGTCGAAAAGCTGTTTTTT
CDR3aa: CASRVLDVEKLFF

v_gene: TRBV20-1
d_gene: TRBD2
j_gene: TRBJ2-7
abundance: NA
CDR3nt: TGCAGTGCCCCAGAAGCGGGAGGGCAGTACTTC
CDR3aa: CSAPEAGGQYF

v_gene: TRBV19
d_gene: NA
j_gene: TRBJ1-4
abundance: NA
CDR3nt: TGTGCCAGTTTTGGGGGGGCCCTAGGTGAAAAACTGTTTTTT
CDR3aa: CASFGGALGEKLFF

v_gene: TRBV5-4
d_gene: TRBD2
j_gene: TRBJ2-1
abundance: NA
CDR3nt: TGTGCCAGCAGCCTCACCGGACTAGCCTCCTACAATGAGCAGTTCTTC
CDR3aa: CASSLTGLASYNEQFF

v_gene: TRBV30
d_gene: NA
j_gene: TRBJ2-4
abundance: NA
CDR3nt: TGTGCCTGGAGTTTGTTGTCTCCCGGGGAGAACATTCAGTACTTC
CDR3aa: CAWSLLSPGENIQYF